Listed below are T cell receptor beta chains from one sample, sequenced in a study of T-cell memory formation after mild COVID-19. In TCRdb, the 5' RACE reads were re-called with MiXCR into one record per CDR3 protein. The sample has 58,000 or so distinct CDR3 sequences, 28% seen once. The specimen sequenced was PBMCs or a T cell subset sorted from them (not recorded which). The receptors originated from a man younger than 35 who had mild COVID-19 (a few samples of this study predate the infection). Cell type and time point are not known. Each CDR3 is given with its conserved first and last residue. The D gene is left open where the match is weak. Not every row has a clone size; where given, it reads once, few, many or a size class.

TRBV12-3/TRBV12-4	TRBD2	-	TRBJ2-3	TGTGCCAGCAGTATGGGACTAGCGGGGACGTATTTT	CASSMGLAGTYF
TRBV6-5	-	few	TRBJ2-1	TGTGCCAGCAGTTACTCCAGGTACAATGAGCAGTTCTTC	CASSYSRYNEQFF
TRBV11-2	-	medium-sized	TRBJ1-6	TGTGCCAGCAGCTTCGGGCCGAGCTCCTATAATTCACCCCTCCACTTT	CASSFGPSSYNSPLHF
TRBV9	TRBD1	-	TRBJ2-1	TGTGCCAGCAGCGTAGAAGGGGGCAAGCAGCAGTTCTTC	CASSVEGGKQQFF
TRBV12-3/TRBV12-4	TRBD1	-	TRBJ2-3	TGTGCCAGCAATCACGGACAGGGAGTCGCAGATACGCAGTATTTT	CASNHGQGVADTQYF
TRBV11-2	-	-	TRBJ2-7	TGTGCCAGCAGCCGGACGGACGGCTACGAGCAGTACTTC	CASSRTDGYEQYF
TRBV3-1	TRBD2	few	TRBJ2-1	TGTGCCAGCAGCCAAGAGGCGGGAGCTCTACTATCCTCCTACAATGAGCAGTTCTTC	CASSQEAGALLSSYNEQFF
TRBV29-1	-	few	TRBJ2-2	TGCAGCGTTGAGTACTTCACCGGGGAGCTGTTTTTT	CSVEYFTGELFF
TRBV4-3	TRBD1	few	TRBJ1-5	TGCGCCAGCAGCCAAGGACAGGGAAGCAATCAGCCCCAGCATTTT	CASSQGQGSNQPQHF
TRBV12-3/TRBV12-4	-	few	TRBJ2-1	TGTGCCAGCAGTTTTTCCGGCAATGAGCAGTTCTTC	CASSFSGNEQFF
TRBV24-1	-	-	TRBJ1-6	TGTGCCACCGAGGACTCCTATAATTCACCCCTCCACTTT	CATEDSYNSPLHF
TRBV7-9	TRBD1	-	TRBJ1-1	TGTGCCAGCAGCCTTATAACAGGGGGCTCCCGGACTGAAGCTTTCTTT	CASSLITGGSRTEAFF
TRBV4-1	TRBD2	few	TRBJ2-1	TGCGCCAGCAGCCAGGAGCTAGCGGGGGTTAAAAATGAGCAGTTCTTC	CASSQELAGVKNEQFF
TRBV4-3	TRBD1	once	TRBJ1-4	TGCGCCAGCAGCCAACTGGGACAGGGAAGCGTAAAACTGTTTTTT	CASSQLGQGSVKLFF
TRBV6-6	-	-	TRBJ2-3	TGTGCCAGCCCACCCAACGCAGGCGCGGAAAGCACAGATACGCAGTATTTT	CASPPNAGAESTDTQYF
TRBV15	-	-	TRBJ1-2	TGTGCCACCAGCACTCCCACCGGGGCCGACATAGGCTACACCTTC	CATSTPTGADIGYTF
TRBV4-3	-	few	TRBJ2-3	TGCGCCAGCAGCCAAGATGTGGGGTTGGGCGCGGATACGCAGTATTTT	CASSQDVGLGADTQYF
TRBV25-1	TRBD1	-	TRBJ2-2	TGTGCCAGCACCAGGGGGCTGACCGGGGAGCTGTTTTTT	CASTRGLTGELFF
TRBV9	-	few	TRBJ2-3	TGTGCCAGCAGCGTAGACGGAAAGCTAGATACGCAGTATTTT	CASSVDGKLDTQYF
TRBV4-1	-	-	TRBJ2-4	TGCGCCAGCAGCCAAATGGGAGTAAATGGAAACATTCAGTACTTC	CASSQMGVNGNIQYF
TRBV6-2/TRBV6-3	TRBD2	-	TRBJ2-7	TGTGCCAGCAGATTAGCGGGAGTGAGGGACGAGCAGTACTTC	CASRLAGVRDEQYF
TRBV29-1	-	few	TRBJ2-2	TGCAGCGTTGAAAGTGTAACCGGGGAGCTGTTTTTT	CSVESVTGELFF
TRBV27	TRBD1	-	TRBJ2-7	TGTGCCAGCAGTCAATACACAGGGGTCGACGAGCAGTACTTC	CASSQYTGVDEQYF
TRBV4-3	TRBD2	-	TRBJ2-1	TGCGCCAGCAGCCCGGGGGGACCCGAGCCCCATGAGCAGTTCTTC	CASSPGGPEPHEQFF
TRBV7-7	TRBD1	-	TRBJ2-1	TGTGCCAGCAGGCTCGACGTGGGACAGGCGATCAATGAGCAGTTCTTC	CASRLDVGQAINEQFF